The present TCR beta chain was sequenced within a study of blood T cell repertoires in COVID-19. Across the whole study: Acute-phase and convalescent COVID-19 samples originated in the United States, Italy and Spain. Sample material is recorded as cDNA or gDNA derived from T cells, B-cell-depleted T cells, or PBMCs.

The ends lost 5 bases at V and 5 bases at J; junction bases unmatched: 2. The germline V gene has CDR1 MDHEN and CDR2 SYDVKM. The CDR3 spans 14 residues. How the authors handled the data: Reference gene primer amplification gave estimated nucleated cell counts. Sequenced by immunoSEQ multiplex PCR; TCRdb stores in-frame clones only, minus some. D and trimming come from the DNA, and the V and J calls and clone size come from that table. The top ten clones hold approximately 9% of a sample with around 200,000 clones, 83% of them seen once. Sequencing was done on a sample of peripheral blood. The V and J genes are TRBV28 and TRBJ1-5, with 11 bases matching TRBD1. The source of this sequence is a man aged 40-49 years with active or convalescent COVID-19. CDR3 sequence reads: CASSRDRGYQPQHF. For the CDR3, the DNA is TGTGCCAGCAGTAGGGACAGGGGGTATCAGCCCCAGCATTTT.